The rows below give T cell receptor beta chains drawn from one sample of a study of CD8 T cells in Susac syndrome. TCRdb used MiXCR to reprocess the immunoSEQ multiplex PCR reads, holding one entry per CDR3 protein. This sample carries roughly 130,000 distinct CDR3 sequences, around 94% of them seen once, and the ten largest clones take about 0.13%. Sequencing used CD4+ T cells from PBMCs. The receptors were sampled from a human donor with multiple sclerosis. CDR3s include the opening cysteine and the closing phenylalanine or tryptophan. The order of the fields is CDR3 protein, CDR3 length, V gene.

CDR3 protein: CASSRLAGGNLALNEQFF
CDR3 length: 18
V gene: TRBV19

CDR3 protein: CASSLGAGPEAFF
CDR3 length: 13
V gene: TRBV5-1

CDR3 protein: CASSSSDRQLAKNIQYF
CDR3 length: 17
V gene: TRBV6-2/TRBV6-3

CDR3 protein: CASSGTANSYEQYF
CDR3 length: 14
V gene: TRBV5-1

CDR3 protein: CASSYRQPGHFYGYTF
CDR3 length: 16
V gene: TRBV6-5

CDR3 protein: CASSSGVGGKKLFF
CDR3 length: 14
V gene: TRBV7-2

CDR3 protein: CASSLRQGAVFF
CDR3 length: 12
V gene: TRBV7-2

CDR3 protein: CASSHTGVVNTEAFF
CDR3 length: 15
V gene: TRBV12-3/TRBV12-4

CDR3 protein: CASSSPEGNEQFF
CDR3 length: 13
V gene: TRBV7-9

CDR3 protein: CASSLASLSGYTF
CDR3 length: 13
V gene: TRBV5-6

CDR3 protein: CAISGGTDGLTEAFF
CDR3 length: 15
V gene: TRBV10-3

CDR3 protein: CARDRNTEAFF
CDR3 length: 11
V gene: TRBV30

CDR3 protein: CASSIGTAEETQYF
CDR3 length: 14
V gene: TRBV5-1

CDR3 protein: CATGRQTGNTIYF
CDR3 length: 13
V gene: TRBV3-1

CDR3 protein: CASTNGWTEAFF
CDR3 length: 12
V gene: TRBV19

CDR3 protein: CASSVEQGTNYGYTF
CDR3 length: 15
V gene: TRBV9

CDR3 protein: CASTRDYEQFF
CDR3 length: 11
V gene: TRBV18

CDR3 protein: CASSRTSPPAYEQYF
CDR3 length: 15
V gene: TRBV19

CDR3 protein: CASSQRGQGNVLTF
CDR3 length: 14
V gene: TRBV3-1

CDR3 protein: CASSLARQGGEKLFF
CDR3 length: 15
V gene: TRBV7-9

CDR3 protein: CASSLNRGQPQHF
CDR3 length: 13
V gene: TRBV5-1

CDR3 protein: CSARIGTGGNQPQHF
CDR3 length: 15
V gene: TRBV20-1

CDR3 protein: CASSFLREGGEQYF
CDR3 length: 14
V gene: TRBV7-9

CDR3 protein: CASSGGSGYEQYF
CDR3 length: 13
V gene: TRBV7-2

CDR3 protein: CASSPDRGHQPQHF
CDR3 length: 14
V gene: TRBV9

CDR3 protein: CASSPGQGGEKLFF
CDR3 length: 14
V gene: TRBV7-2

CDR3 protein: CASSLQGYNQPQHF
CDR3 length: 14
V gene: TRBV2

CDR3 protein: CASSYGTGPYGYTF
CDR3 length: 14
V gene: TRBV5-1

CDR3 protein: CASSPSGSGTDTQYF
CDR3 length: 15
V gene: TRBV12-3/TRBV12-4

CDR3 protein: CASSYRQQGTQYF
CDR3 length: 13
V gene: TRBV5-6

CDR3 protein: CAWSQLGATQPQHF
CDR3 length: 14
V gene: TRBV30